What follows describes a single T cell receptor beta chain. The data were obtained in a study of technical replicates of blood from a few donors. Only in-frame clones appear in the TCRdb table, and some are missing; sequencing was by immunoSEQ multiplex PCR. The repertoire holds 65,000 to 90,000 clones, with 93% as singletons. The material sequenced was T cells isolated from PBMCs. The receptor comes from a human donor in good health.

CDR3 sequence reads: CASSRGTGGNTEAFF. CDR3 nucleotide sequence: TGTGCCAGCAGTCGCGGGACAGGGGGGAACACTGAAGCTTTCTTT. The rearrangement uses TRBV6-5 and TRBJ1-1, with TRBD1 identical over 11 bases. Germline V gene sequence: CDR1 MNHEY, CDR2 SVGAGI. The CDR3 is 15 residues long. Trimming at V came to 5 bases and at J to 1 base, leaving 3 bases not matched to a gene.